This TCR beta chain was observed in a study of T cell repertoires in cytomegalovirus infection. For the study at large: Both CMV infection and a matching HLA type were indicated by public TCR beta signatures. Overall study results and limits: In two of eight donors, the top clonotype was HLA-C-restricted CMV-specific.

This clonotype was recorded a few times. Its antigen is as yet unknown. The length of the CDR3 is 14 residues. V was trimmed by 5 bases and J by 7 bases, leaving 17 bases between them. TCRdb itself ran the reads through MiXCR, one entry per CDR3 protein. This sample has 700,000 to 850,000 distinct CDR3 sequences, with around a third found just once. This specimen was cultured CD8+ T cells from PBMCs, taken from culture after CMV antigen stimulation. The receptor was isolated from a human donor in good health (CMV status not recorded). Some clones in this sample may be carry-over from other donors' samples. This chain links TRBV12-3 or TRBV12-4 with TRBJ1-2; no clear D. The DNA of the CDR3 is TGTGCCAGCAGTCCCCGCACGGAGGGCATTGGCTACACCTTC. The encoded protein is CASSPRTEGIGYTF.